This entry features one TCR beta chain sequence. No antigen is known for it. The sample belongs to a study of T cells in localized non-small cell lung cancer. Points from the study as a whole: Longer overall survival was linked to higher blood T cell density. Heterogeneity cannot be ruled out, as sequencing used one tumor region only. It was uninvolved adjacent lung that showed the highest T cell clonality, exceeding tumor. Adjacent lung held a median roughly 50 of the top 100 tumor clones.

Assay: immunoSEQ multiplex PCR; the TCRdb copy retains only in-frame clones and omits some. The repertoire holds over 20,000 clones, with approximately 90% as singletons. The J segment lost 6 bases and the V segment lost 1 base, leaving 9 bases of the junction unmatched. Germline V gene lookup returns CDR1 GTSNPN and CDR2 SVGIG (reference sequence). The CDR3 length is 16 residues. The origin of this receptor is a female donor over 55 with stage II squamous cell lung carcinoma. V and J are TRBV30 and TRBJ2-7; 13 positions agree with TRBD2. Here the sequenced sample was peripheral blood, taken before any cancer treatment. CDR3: CAWSGHSGTSGIEQYF. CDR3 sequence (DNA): TGTGCCTGGAGTGGCCATTCCGGGACTAGCGGGATCGAGCAGTACTTC.